These 23 T cell receptor beta chains were sequenced from one sample in a study of CD8 T cells in Susac syndrome. Random hexamers were used to reverse transcribe an amount of roughly 0.5 to 1 ug RNA. TCRdb re-called the immunoSEQ multiplex PCR reads through MiXCR, storing one row per CDR3 protein. The sample consists of around 160,000 distinct CDR3 sequences, around 94% of them appearing once. The sample comprised CD4+ T cells from PBMCs. The receptor source for this set is a human donor in good health.

The rearrangement links TRBV3-1 to TRBJ2-1; D is tentatively TRBD1 or TRBD2 (5 bases each). Trimming pared 3 bases from V and 12 bases from J, leaving 21 bases between. Germline values: CDR1 LGHDT, CDR2 YNNKEL (reference sequence). CDR3 length: 15 residues. CDR3 nucleotides: TGTGCCAGCAGCCAGGTAGGGCTCTCCGGGGCAGGGCAGTTCTTC. Its translation is CASSQVGLSGAGQFF.

The chain uses TRBV5-4 and TRBJ2-3; 13 bases are shared with TRBD2. Germline V gene lookup returns CDR1 SGHNT and CDR2 YYREEE (reference sequence). The CDR3 contains 16 residues. J lost 6 bases, V lost 4 bases, and 8 bases had no gene match. The CDR3 loop reads CASSPTSGGAGDTQYF. In DNA form, the CDR3 reads TGTGCCAGCAGCCCTACTAGCGGGGGGGCCGGGGATACGCAGTATTTT.

The chain combines TRBV5-1 with TRBJ2-2; D remains ambiguous. Trimming removed 0 bases at V and 9 bases at J, with 9 bases between. Germline CDR1 reads SGHRS; CDR2 reads YFSETQ. The CDR3 loop spans 13 amino acids. In DNA, the CDR3 is TGCGCCAGCAGCTTGGATGTGGCCAGGGAGCTGTTTTTT. This codes for CASSLDVARELFF.

The rearrangement uses TRBV24-1 and TRBJ1-2; tentatively, D is TRBD1 (5 bases). Germline V gene sequence: CDR1 KGHDR, CDR2 SFDVKD. The CDR3 length is 13 residues. Trimming removed 7 bases at V and 2 bases at J, with 10 bases between. As DNA, the CDR3 is TGTGCCACCAGCCAGGACACGAACTATGGCTACACCTTC. This codes for CATSQDTNYGYTF.

This clonotype was seen a single time. The chain employs TRBV6-2 or TRBV6-3 and TRBJ1-2; the D gene is possibly TRBD1 (6 bases). Germline V lookup: CDR1 MNHEY, CDR2 SVGEGT. The V end lost 7 bases, the J end lost 6 bases, and 18 bases lay between the germline ends. The CDR3 totals 14 residues. The CDR3 DNA reads as TGTGCCAGCATCCTCGCTGGGGGCACGGATGGCTACACCTTC. Its protein product is CASILAGGTDGYTF.

The chain has TRBV12-5 and TRBJ2-7; possibly TRBD1 for D (6 bases). V was clipped by 1 base and J by 7 bases, with 8 bases between them. Germline CDR1 LGHNT, CDR2 FRNRAP. There are 12 residues in the CDR3. The CDR3 region has the DNA TGTGCTAGTGGTTTGGCCGGACAGGAGCAGTACTTC. Translating gives CASGLAGQEQYF.

The chain employs TRBV7-2 and TRBJ2-3, with TRBD2 identical over 8 bases. CDR3 size: 16 residues. Trimming removed 5 bases from V and 1 base from J; junction bases left unmatched: 8. Germline V gene data show CDR1 as SGHTA and CDR2 as FQGNSA. The CDR3 loop reads CASSRTGTRGTDTQYF. CDR3 coding DNA: TGTGCCAGCAGCAGAACCGGGACTAGAGGCACAGATACGCAGTATTTT. Supplemented by reference TRBV7-2 and TRBJ2-3, the full variable domain reads GAGVSQSPSNKVTEKGKDVELRCDPISGHTALYWYRQSLGQGLEFLIYFQGNSAPDKSGLPSDRFSAERTGGSVSTLTIQRTQQEDSAVYLCASSRTGTRGTDTQYFGPGTRLTVL.

This rearrangement joins TRBV4-3 to TRBJ1-4; no definite D call. Trimming removed 3 bases from V and 8 bases from J, with 22 bases in between. Germline V gives CDR1 LGHNA, CDR2 YSLEER. The CDR3 has 17 residues. Here the CDR3 DNA reads TGCGCCAGCAGCCAGAGAAGGACGGCGGAAGGAGGGGAAAAACTGTTTTTT. Translating it yields CASSQRRTAEGGEKLFF.

The genes are TRBV28 and TRBJ1-2; D remains ambiguous. V was shortened by 7 bases and J by 3 bases, with 15 bases between the two germline ends. CDR3 length: 14 residues. The V gene's germline CDR1 is MDHEN and CDR2 SYDVKM. The CDR3 DNA is TGTGCCAGCAAGGAGACAAGCCTGTACTATGGCTACACCTTC. Translated: CASKETSLYYGYTF.

The chain has TRBV20-1 and TRBJ2-7; D is undetermined. Germline CDR1 and CDR2: DFQATT and SNEGSKA (reference sequence). The CDR3 runs 13 residues. Deletions cut 6 bases from V and 0 bases from J, with 12 bases between. The CDR3: CSAPGRYSYEQYF. The CDR3 bases are TGCAGTGCCCCTGGGCGGTACTCCTACGAGCAGTACTTC.

The chain couples TRBV5-1 to TRBJ1-2; TRBD1 matches 8 bases. The CDR3 loop spans 16 amino acids. CDR1 and CDR2 (germline): SGHRS, YFSETQ. J lost 2 bases, V lost 4 bases, and 10 bases had no gene match. CDR3 sequence: CASSLTTWTGNYGYTF. The DNA for the CDR3 is TGCGCCAGCAGCCTCACCACTTGGACAGGGAACTATGGCTACACCTTC. The whole variable domain, filled in from reference TRBV5-1 and TRBJ1-2, reads KAGVTQTPRYLIKTRGQQVTLSCSPISGHRSVSWYQQTPGQGLQFLFEYFSETQRNKGNFPGRFSGRQFSNSRSEMNVSTLELGDSALYLCASSLTTWTGNYGYTFGSGTRLTVV.

The rearrangement uses TRBV12-3 or TRBV12-4 and TRBJ2-7; D not certain. V was pared by 3 bases and J by 3 bases, with 3 bases between. The CDR3 totals 11 residues. The CDR3 sequence: CASSFGYEQYF. The CDR3 DNA reads as TGTGCCAGCAGTTTTGGCTACGAGCAGTACTTC.

The chain has TRBV20-1 and TRBJ2-3, with D perhaps TRBD1 or TRBD2 (5 bases each). This CDR3 contains 15 residues. Germline values: CDR1 DFQATT, CDR2 SNEGSKA (reference sequence). Deletions cut 5 bases from V and 1 base from J, with 16 bases between. CDR3 bases: TGCAGTGCTGGGGACGCGGCAGGAGGCACAGATACGCAGTATTTT. Translation gives CSAGDAAGGTDTQYF.

The J gene is TRBJ1-4, the V gene TRBV15; D call uncertain. Trimming cost V 7 bases and J 6 bases, with 15 bases left between them. Germline lookup yields CDR1 LNHNV and CDR2 YYDKDF (reference sequence). The CDR3 is 14 amino acids. The CDR3 spells CATTKERLYEKLFF. For the CDR3, the DNA is TGTGCCACCACTAAAGAAAGGCTTTATGAAAAACTGTTTTTT. The complete variable domain, with remaining parts taken from reference TRBV15 and TRBJ1-4, reads DAMVIQNPRYQVTQFGKPVTLSCSQTLNHNVMYWYQQKSSQAPKLLFHYYDKDFNNEADTPDNFQSRRPNTSFCFLDIRSPGLGDTAMYLCATTKERLYEKLFFGSGTQLSVL.

The chain uses TRBV4-2 and TRBJ2-7; 9 nucleotides match TRBD2. The CDR3 is 14 residues long. From germline, CDR1 is LGHNA and CDR2 YNFKEQ. J was trimmed by 2 bases and V by 3 bases; bases with no gene match: 2. The CDR3 DNA follows: TGTGCCAGCAGCCAGAGCGGGGGGCCCTACGAGCAGTACTTC. Translation gives CASSQSGGPYEQYF.

V usage is TRBV7-8 and J usage is TRBJ2-1, with TRBD2 identical over 9 bases. Germline V lookup: CDR1 SGHVS, CDR2 FQNEAQ. This CDR3 region has 14 residues. V shed 8 bases and J 5 bases; nucleotides not matched to a gene: 7. Written as DNA, the CDR3 is TGTGCCAGCGGACTACTAGCGGGCCACAATGAGCAGTTCTTC. It encodes CASGLLAGHNEQFF.

V gene TRBV20-1 combines with J gene TRBJ2-3; no clear D. The germline V gene has CDR1 DFQATT and CDR2 SNEGSKA (reference sequence). Trimming removed 0 bases from V and 6 bases from J, with 16 bases in between. The CDR3 loop spans 15 amino acids. DNA of the CDR3: TGCAGTGCTAGAGATCGAAGCGCGGCTGCGGATACGCAGTATTTT. Protein product: CSARDRSAAADTQYF.

This clonotype was seen a handful of times. CDR3 sequence: CASSRLINYGYTF. CDR3 nucleotides: TGTGCCAGCAGCCGCTTGATAAACTATGGCTACACCTTC. This rearrangement joins TRBV7-2 to TRBJ1-2; D gene ambiguous. From germline, CDR1 is SGHTA and CDR2 FQGNSA. CDR3 length: 13 residues. V was trimmed by 5 bases and J by 2 bases, leaving 9 bases between them.

The CDR3 is CAWSVLGGQPQHF. The CDR3 DNA reads as TGTGCCTGGAGTGTACTTGGTGGGCAGCCCCAGCATTTT. The chain couples TRBV30 to TRBJ1-5; D is unclear. The length of the CDR3 is 13 residues. Germline V CDR1 and CDR2: GTSNPN, SVGIG (reference sequence). V lost 0 bases to trimming and J lost 7 bases, with 10 bases between them.

This rearrangement joins TRBV7-9 to TRBJ2-5; D is unresolved. V lost 3 bases and J 5 bases, leaving 7 bases between the germline ends. Germline loops: CDR1 SEHNR, CDR2 FQNEAQ (reference sequence). The CDR3 extends over 12 amino acids. CDR3 sequence reads: CASSFSWETQYF. The CDR3, as DNA: TGTGCCAGCAGCTTTTCTTGGGAGACCCAGTACTTC.

This chain joins TRBV20-1 and TRBJ2-7; D is unresolved. Germline assignment: CDR1 DFQATT and CDR2 SNEGSKA (reference sequence). Between the trimmed V and J ends, which lost 2 bases and 4 bases, there was a span of 12 bases. This CDR3 is 13 amino acids long. The CDR3 reads CSARLGLGYEQYF. The DNA for the CDR3 is TGCAGTGCTAGACTTGGTTTGGGATACGAGCAGTACTTC.

V gene TRBV20-1 combines with J gene TRBJ2-5, with D perhaps TRBD1 or TRBD2 (5 bases each). Germline CDR1 reads DFQATT; CDR2 reads SNEGSKA (reference sequence). The length of the CDR3 is 13 residues. With 5 bases removed from V and 2 bases from J, the gap between germline ends came to 12 bases. The CDR3 protein is CSAPPGAQETQYF. The CDR3 bases are TGCAGTGCTCCCCCCGGGGCTCAAGAGACCCAGTACTTC.

Only one count was recorded for this clonotype. J is TRBJ2-7 and V is TRBV29-1; D is perhaps TRBD1 or TRBD2 (7 bases each). The V end was cut by 6 bases, the J end by 0 bases, with 15 bases between. The germline V gene has CDR1 SQVTM and CDR2 ANQGSEA. The CDR3 covers 14 residues. CDR3: CSVGGGRDSYEQYF. CDR3 nucleotides: TGCAGCGTGGGAGGGGGCCGTGACTCCTACGAGCAGTACTTC.